This T cell receptor (beta chain) is drawn from a study of human T cells and chemical hapten exposure. General study findings and limits: After DPC sensitization, TCRs above 1 in 1000 frequency showed no change.

Trimming removed 1 base from V and 7 bases from J, with 8 bases in between. The CDR3 has 13 residues. Germline CDR1 and CDR2: LGHNA and YNFKEQ. In the case of this clonotype: Its antigen is unknown.

TCRdb ran MiXCR on the RACE reads and lists one entry per CDR3 protein. Here the sample spans 95,000 to 100,000 distinct CDR3 sequences, roughly an eighth being singletons. Documented time point: patch test 1, 2 weeks after DPC sensitization. Treatment denoted: therapeutic diphenylcyclopropenone sensitization with weekly scalp DPC. The TCR sequence derives from a middle-aged woman with alopecia areata. Some clones in this sample may be carry-over from other donors' samples. This chain uses TRBV4-2 with TRBJ2-1; possible D gene TRBD1, 5 bases. This material consisted of whole blood, taken in connection with sensitization to the hapten diphenylcyclopropenone (DPC). The DNA of the CDR3 is TGTGCCAGCAGCCAAGTGGGGCGGAATGAGCAGTTCTTC. Its translation is CASSQVGRNEQFF.